These 22 T cell receptor beta chains originate from one sample sequenced in a study of T cells expressing NK-cell markers. With the 5' RACE reads reprocessed, TCRdb shows one record per CDR3 protein and no DNA. The ten top clones account for 7.3%, within a sample of some 450,000 distinct CDR3 sequences. The material sequenced was blood T cells: a sorted CD56 or NKG2C T cell subset, CD4+ or CD8+ T cells, or bulk PBMC T cells (not recorded which). The receptors were sampled from a woman aged 18 to 69 in good health.

The V and J genes are TRBV5-6 and TRBJ2-4; TCRdb selects TRBD1, and the lack of DNA leaves this call unchecked. Germline V gene sequence: CDR1 SGHDT, CDR2 YYEEEE. The CDR3 extends over 16 amino acids. CDR3 sequence: CASVLSPRTGKNIQYF.

The rearrangement uses TRBV6-2 or TRBV6-3 and TRBJ2-7; TCRdb indicates TRBD1, and absent DNA this call remains unverified. This CDR3 is built from 13 residues. Germline-derived CDR1 and CDR2 are MNHEY and SVGEGT. The CDR3 sequence: CASSYTGIYEQYF.

The CDR3 region is CASSESVTQYF. The chain has TRBV6-1 and TRBJ2-3. Germline CDR1 MNHNS, CDR2 SASEGT. The CDR3 runs to 11 residues.

V is TRBV30 and J is TRBJ2-6. The length of the CDR3 is 13 residues. Germline-derived CDR1 and CDR2 are GTSNPN and SVGIG (reference sequence). The chain's CDR3 is CAWSAFRANVLTF. Drawing the rest from reference TRBV30 and TRBJ2-6, the complete variable domain is SQTIHQWPATLVQPVGSPLSLECTVEGTSNPNLYWYRQAAGRGLQLLFYSVGIGQISSEVPQNLSASRPQDRQFILSSKKLLLSDSGFYLCAWSAFRANVLTFGAGSRLTVL.

The gene calls are TRBV11-2 and TRBJ2-5. CDR3 length: 13 residues. Germline V gene lookup returns CDR1 SGHAT and CDR2 FQNNGV. CDR3 in amino acids: CASSLVTQETQYF.

V and J are TRBV4-3 and TRBJ1-4. Germline V gene lookup returns CDR1 LGHNA and CDR2 YSLEER. The CDR3 totals 13 residues. The CDR3 reads CASSQVYAKKLFF.

The chain's CDR3 is CSAPLLSSGSGKTQYF. The chain uses TRBV20-1 and TRBJ2-5; TCRdb selects TRBD2, and the lack of DNA leaves this call unchecked. CDR3 length: 16 amino acids. Germline V gene data show CDR1 as DFQATT and CDR2 as SNEGSKA (reference sequence).

This chain joins TRBV7-6 and TRBJ2-7; TCRdb outputs TRBD1, but without DNA this stays unchecked. Germline assignment: CDR1 SGHVS and CDR2 FNYEAQ. The CDR3 length is 14 residues. The CDR3 region is CASSPDRGEDEQYF.

V gene TRBV7-2 combines with J gene TRBJ2-5; there is no DNA to check the TCRdb D call of TRBD1. This CDR3 is 14 amino acids long. CDR1 is SGHTA and CDR2 is FQGNSA in the germline V gene. The CDR3 region is CASSKGTGWETQYF.

The V call is TRBV28, the J call TRBJ2-5; TCRdb's D call of TRBD1 is untestable without DNA. The V gene's germline CDR1 is MDHEN and CDR2 SYDVKM. This CDR3 region has 16 residues. CDR3 loop: CASSIRGSLYQETQYF. Supplemented by reference TRBV28 and TRBJ2-5, the full variable domain reads DVKVTQSSRYLVKRTGEKVFLECVQDMDHENMFWYRQDPGLGLRLIYFSYDVKMKEKGDIPEGYSVSREKKERFSLILESASTNQTSMYLCASSIRGSLYQETQYFGPGTRLLVL.

The V call is TRBV20-1, the J call TRBJ1-1. Germline V lookup: CDR1 DFQATT, CDR2 SNEGSKA (reference sequence). This CDR3 contains 12 residues. The CDR3 is CSVWRGNTEAFF.

CDR3 amino acids: CASSQEGAGGRVTEAFF. This chain joins TRBV4-2 and TRBJ1-1; TCRdb outputs TRBD1, but without DNA this stays unchecked. Germline CDR1 LGHNA, CDR2 YNFKEQ. The CDR3 is 17 residues long.

The genes are TRBV4-2 and TRBJ2-1; without DNA, the TCRdb call of TRBD2 cannot be checked. CDR1 LGHNA and CDR2 YNFKEQ come from the germline V gene. The CDR3 has 13 amino acids. The CDR3 loop reads CASSQAGGHEQFF.

The chain is built from TRBV12-3 or TRBV12-4 and TRBJ1-2; lacking DNA, the TRBD1 call made by TCRdb goes unchecked. The CDR3 totals 15 residues. CDR3 protein: CASTRIGTGRHGYTF.

The genes are TRBV20-1 and TRBJ1-5. The germline CDR1 and CDR2 sequences are DFQATT and SNEGSKA (reference sequence). The CDR3 is 14 residues long. Here the CDR3 reads CSARGGGGNQPQHF.

This chain joins TRBV7-2 and TRBJ2-7. The CDR3 spans 12 residues. Germline CDR1 reads SGHTA; CDR2 reads FQGNSA. CDR3 in amino acids: CASSLTLYEQYF.

The chain links TRBV7-3 to TRBJ1-2. Per the germline V gene, CDR1 is SGHTA and CDR2 is FQGTGA. The CDR3 spans 13 residues. The CDR3 here is CASSDSGAGGYTF. The whole variable domain, filled in from reference TRBV7-3 and TRBJ1-2, reads GAGVSQTPSNKVTEKGKYVELRCDPISGHTALYWYRQSLGQGPEFLIYFQGTGAADDSGLPNDRFFAVRPEGSVSTLKIQRTERGDSAVYLCASSDSGAGGYTFGSGTRLTVV.

This chain joins TRBV20-1 and TRBJ2-2; there is no DNA to check the TCRdb D call of TRBD1. This CDR3 region has 14 residues. Germline V gives CDR1 DFQATT, CDR2 SNEGSKA (reference sequence). The CDR3 here is CSARRGGDTGELFF.

CDR3 sequence: CASRPTSGTPRELFF. The chain links TRBV6-1 to TRBJ2-2; TCRdb's assignment of TRBD2 cannot be checked, as there is no DNA. The germline CDR1 and CDR2 sequences are MNHNS and SASEGT. The CDR3 spans 15 residues.

V and J are TRBV12-3 or TRBV12-4 and TRBJ2-5; TCRdb gives TRBD2 as the D gene, but with no DNA this cannot be confirmed. The length of the CDR3 is 14 residues. The CDR3 reads CASSFSGREETQYF.

This chain links TRBV20-1 with TRBJ1-6. The CDR3 extends over 13 amino acids. The germline V gene has CDR1 DFQATT and CDR2 SNEGSKA (reference sequence). This CDR3 reads CSASAGMGSPLHF.

V is TRBV11-2 and J is TRBJ1-1; the D call of TRBD1 rests on TCRdb alone, since no DNA is present to check it. CDR3 size: 12 residues. CDR1 and CDR2 (germline): SGHAT, FQNNGV. Here the CDR3 reads CASTLGGTEAFF.